The next 3 T cell receptor beta chains were all read from a single sample in a study of neurological immune-mediated disorders. Each CDR3 protein is one row after TCRdb ran MiXCR on the 5' RACE reads. The sample lists fewer than 50,000 distinct CDR3 sequences, 11% occurring once. Time point of the sample: technical triplicate 1. The sample comprised PBMCs. The receptors shown here come from a man between 60 and 70 years old with HTLV-1-associated myelopathy (HAM/TSP).

This clonotype occurred a few times. The chain employs TRBV10-3 and TRBJ1-5, with 9 bases aligning to TRBD1. Germline V lookup: CDR1 ENHRY, CDR2 SYGVKD. This CDR3 spans 16 amino acids. V lost 10 bases to trimming and J lost 3 bases; unmatched junction nucleotides: 13. The CDR3 coding sequence is TGTGCCACCACCGACGACAGGGGGGCGGACAATCAGCCCCAGCATTTT. This encodes CATTDDRGADNQPQHF.

This clonotype was seen many times. CDR3 region: CASSRLAGGSEQFF. In DNA form, the CDR3 reads TGTGCCAGCAGCCGACTAGCGGGAGGATCGGAGCAGTTCTTC. This chain uses TRBV12-3 or TRBV12-4 with TRBJ2-1; 13 bases agree with TRBD2. The CDR3 extends over 14 amino acids. The J segment lost 10 bases and the V segment lost 6 bases, leaving 6 bases of the junction unmatched.

This clonotype was picked up many times. This sequence joins TRBV5-1 and TRBJ2-3; D possibly corresponds to TRBD2 (5 bases). The V end lost 4 bases, the J end lost 3 bases, and 18 bases lay between the germline ends. The germline V gene has CDR1 SGHRS and CDR2 YFSETQ. CDR3 length: 16 residues. The CDR3 sequence: CASSPRPMGSTDTQYF. CDR3 nucleotide sequence: TGCGCCAGCAGCCCCCGACCTATGGGGAGTACAGATACGCAGTATTTT.